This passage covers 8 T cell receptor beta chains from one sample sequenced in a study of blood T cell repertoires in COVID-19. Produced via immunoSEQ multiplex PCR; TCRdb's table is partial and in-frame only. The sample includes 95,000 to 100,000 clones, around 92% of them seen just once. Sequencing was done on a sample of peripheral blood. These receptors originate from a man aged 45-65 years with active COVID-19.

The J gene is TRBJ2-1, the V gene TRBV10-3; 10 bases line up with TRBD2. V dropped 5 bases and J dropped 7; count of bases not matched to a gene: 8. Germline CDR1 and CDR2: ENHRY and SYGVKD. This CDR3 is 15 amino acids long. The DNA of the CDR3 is TGTGCCATCAGTACCCTAGCGGGAGAGGGTAATGAGCAGTTCTTC. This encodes CAISTLAGEGNEQFF.

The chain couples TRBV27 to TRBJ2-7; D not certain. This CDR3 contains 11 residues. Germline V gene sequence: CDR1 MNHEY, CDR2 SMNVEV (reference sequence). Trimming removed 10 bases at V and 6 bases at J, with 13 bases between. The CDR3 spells CATYVPREQYF. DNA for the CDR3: TGTGCCACCTATGTACCCCGCGAGCAGTACTTC.

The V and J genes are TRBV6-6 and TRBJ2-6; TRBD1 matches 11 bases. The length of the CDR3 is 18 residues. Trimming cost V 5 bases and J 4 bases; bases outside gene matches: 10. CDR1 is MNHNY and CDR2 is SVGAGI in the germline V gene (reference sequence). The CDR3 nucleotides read TGTGCCAGCAGTCGGTACTCGGGACAGGGGGACGGGGCCAACGTCCTGACTTTC. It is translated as CASSRYSGQGDGANVLTF.

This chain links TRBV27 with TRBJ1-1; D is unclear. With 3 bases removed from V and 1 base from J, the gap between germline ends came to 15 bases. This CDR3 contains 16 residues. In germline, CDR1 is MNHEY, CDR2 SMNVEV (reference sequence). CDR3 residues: CASSFAFEVGNTEAFF. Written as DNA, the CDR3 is TGTGCCAGCAGTTTCGCCTTCGAGGTTGGGAACACTGAAGCTTTCTTT.

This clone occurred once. CDR3: CASKQGASSRQYF. The CDR3 region has the DNA TGTGCCAGTAAACAGGGGGCAAGCTCACGGCAGTACTTC. The chain has TRBV19 and TRBJ2-7, with 9 bases that match TRBD1. This CDR3 comprises 13 residues. Germline V gives CDR1 LNHDA, CDR2 SQIVND (reference sequence). Trimming removed 7 bases from V and 9 bases from J; junction bases left unmatched: 10.

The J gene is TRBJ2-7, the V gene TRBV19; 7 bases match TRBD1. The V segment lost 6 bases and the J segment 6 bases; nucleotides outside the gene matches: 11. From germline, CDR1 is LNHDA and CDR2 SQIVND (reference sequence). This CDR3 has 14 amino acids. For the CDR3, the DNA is TGTGCCAGTAGGGAATACCGGGACAGCCTCGAGCAGTACTTC. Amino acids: CASREYRDSLEQYF.

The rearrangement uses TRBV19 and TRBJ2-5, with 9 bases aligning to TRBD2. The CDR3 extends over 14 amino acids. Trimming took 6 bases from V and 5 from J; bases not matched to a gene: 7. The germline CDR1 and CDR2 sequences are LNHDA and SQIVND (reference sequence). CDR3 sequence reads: CASSEAGGPETQYF. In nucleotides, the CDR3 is TGTGCCAGTAGCGAGGCGGGAGGGCCGGAGACCCAGTACTTC.

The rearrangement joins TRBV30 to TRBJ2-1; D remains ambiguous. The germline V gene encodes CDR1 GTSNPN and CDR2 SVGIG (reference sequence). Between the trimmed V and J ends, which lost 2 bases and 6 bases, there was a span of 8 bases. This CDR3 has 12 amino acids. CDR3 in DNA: TGTGCCTGGAGTATACTCTCCAATGAGCAGTTCTTC. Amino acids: CAWSILSNEQFF.